This is a list of T cell receptor beta chains from one sample in a study of PD-1 blockade in classical Hodgkin lymphoma. Sequencing was performed with immunoSEQ multiplex PCR; in TCRdb, only in-frame clones are kept and a portion is missing. Here the sample spans around 17,000 clones, roughly three quarters being singletons. Here the sequenced sample was CD4+ T cells from blood, taken before the fourth cycle of nivolumab. Source of these receptors: a human donor with classical Hodgkin lymphoma. Both conserved end residues are part of each CDR3. The order of the fields is V gene, D gene, J gene, clone size, CDR3 protein, CDR3 DNA. D genes are given only for firm matches. Expanded clones get a size class; other rows say once, few or many, or leave the size out.

TRBV28	-	TRBJ1-2	-	CASKLEHGYTF	TGTGCCAGCAAATTGGAGCATGGCTACACCTTC
TRBV14	TRBD2	TRBJ2-7	-	CASSQAGAGGPLEQYF	TGTGCCAGCAGCCAAGCGGGGGCGGGAGGGCCTCTCGAGCAGTACTTC
TRBV19	TRBD2	TRBJ2-3	-	CASSIGPPGGRRTDTQYF	TGTGCCAGTAGTATAGGGCCTCCTGGCGGGAGACGCACAGATACGCAGTATTTT
TRBV4-1	TRBD2	TRBJ2-7	few	CASSPRLALNYEQYF	TGCGCCAGCAGCCCCAGACTAGCGCTAAACTACGAGCAGTACTTC
TRBV6-5	-	TRBJ1-5	-	CASSYGGNQPQHF	TGTGCCAGCAGTTACGGCGGGAATCAGCCCCAGCATTTT
TRBV7-2	TRBD2	TRBJ2-2	-	CASSQRTSGEGELFF	TGTGCCAGCAGCCAACGGACTAGCGGGGAGGGGGAGCTGTTTTTT
TRBV6-1	-	TRBJ2-1	-	CASSERWDRSYNEQFF	TGTGCCAGCAGTGAAAGGTGGGACCGCTCCTACAATGAGCAGTTCTTC
TRBV18	TRBD1	TRBJ2-3	-	CASSPGQGRTDTQYF	TGTGCCAGCTCACCGGGACAGGGGCGCACAGATACGCAGTATTTT
TRBV7-2	-	TRBJ1-1	-	CASSSQTYTTTEAFF	TGTGCCAGCAGCTCTCAGACCTATACTACCACTGAAGCTTTCTTT
TRBV5-1	-	TRBJ2-7	-	CASSLTGQLAYEQYF	TGCGCCAGCAGCTTGACGGGACAACTGGCCTACGAGCAGTACTTC
TRBV21-1	-	TRBJ1-5	-	CASSGGGNQPQHF	TGTGCCAGCAGCGGGGGGGGCAATCAGCCCCAGCATTTT
TRBV14	-	TRBJ2-3	-	CASSTTRWSGTDTQYF	TGTGCCAGCAGCACCACTAGGTGGTCTGGCACAGATACGCAGTATTTT
TRBV5-1	-	TRBJ1-1	few	CASSLEGEGVGTEAFF	TGCGCCAGCAGCTTGGAAGGCGAGGGGGTAGGCACTGAAGCTTTCTTT
TRBV28	TRBD1	TRBJ2-1	-	CASSLWGQSSYNEQFF	TGTGCCAGCAGTTTATGGGGACAGAGCTCCTACAATGAGCAGTTCTTC
TRBV27	TRBD1	TRBJ1-2	-	CASSPGTGAGGYTF	TGTGCCAGCAGTCCCGGGACAGGGGCTGGTGGCTACACCTTC
TRBV4-1	-	TRBJ2-4	once	CASSQAPQLGQNIQYF	TGCGCCAGCAGCCAAGCCCCTCAGTTAGGTCAAAACATTCAGTACTTC
TRBV5-6	-	TRBJ2-2	-	CASSSSTGELFF	TGTGCCAGCAGCTCAAGCACCGGGGAGCTGTTTTTT
TRBV27	-	TRBJ2-2	-	CATEAGTGELFF	TGTGCCACCGAAGCGGGCACCGGGGAGCTGTTTTTT
TRBV5-1	-	TRBJ2-3	-	CASSFLSTDTQYF	TGCGCCAGCAGCTTTCTCAGCACAGATACGCAGTATTTT
TRBV4-1	-	TRBJ2-1	few	CASSQERTVVSTLGYIGEQFF	TGCGCCAGCAGCCAAGAAAGGACCGTGGTTTCCACCCTGGGGTATATTGGTGAGCAGTTCTTC
TRBV7-9	-	TRBJ1-3	-	CASNGAGAGNTIYF	TGTGCCAGCAACGGCGCAGGGGCTGGAAACACCATATATTTT
TRBV4-2	-	TRBJ2-5	-	CASSQDPGETQYF	TGTGCCAGCAGCCAAGATCCTGGGGAGACCCAGTACTTC
TRBV5-1	-	TRBJ2-7	-	CASSVGSSYEQYF	TGCGCCAGCAGTGTCGGTTCCTCCTACGAGCAGTACTTC
TRBV6-1	-	TRBJ1-6	-	CASSDPVPKGRNSPLHF	TGTGCCAGCAGTGACCCGGTCCCCAAGGGGCGTAATTCACCCCTCCACTTT
TRBV5-1	-	TRBJ2-2	-	CASSLVPTGELFF	TGCGCCAGCAGCTTGGTTCCCACCGGGGAGCTGTTTTTT
TRBV2	-	TRBJ1-2	-	CASSEGEYYGYTF	TGTGCCAGCAGTGAAGGGGAGTACTATGGCTACACCTTC
TRBV6-5	TRBD1	TRBJ1-1	-	CASSRRQGTYEAFF	TGTGCCAGCAGCCGCAGACAGGGTACCTATGAAGCTTTCTTT
TRBV27	-	TRBJ2-1	once	CASSFRRTANNEQFF	TGTGCCAGCAGTTTCAGGAGGACAGCCAACAATGAGCAGTTCTTC
TRBV5-1	TRBD2	TRBJ2-3	-	CASSRTSGNTDTQYF	TGCGCCAGCAGCAGGACTAGCGGGAACACAGATACGCAGTATTTT
TRBV6-4	-	TRBJ2-7	-	CASRAYRRPDYEQYF	TGTGCCAGCAGGGCCTACAGACGCCCGGACTACGAGCAGTACTTC
TRBV23-1	-	TRBJ2-4	-	CASTRGYFENIQYF	TGCGCCAGCACCCGAGGATACTTTGAAAACATTCAGTACTTC
TRBV7-8	TRBD2	TRBJ2-7	-	CASSLAPGLAGGYEQYF	TGTGCCAGCAGCTTAGCGCCCGGGCTAGCGGGGGGTTACGAGCAGTACTTC
TRBV28	-	TRBJ1-3	-	CASRTGGTGNTIYF	TGTGCCAGCAGGACTGGGGGAACTGGAAACACCATATATTTT
TRBV2	-	TRBJ2-5	-	CASPRDLQETQYF	TGTGCCAGTCCCCGGGACCTCCAAGAGACCCAGTACTTC
TRBV7-9	-	TRBJ2-1	-	CASSPGRLSYNEQFF	TGTGCCAGCAGCCCGGGACGGCTTTCCTACAATGAGCAGTTCTTC
TRBV4-2	-	TRBJ1-1	-	CASSQDRVGPTTEAFF	TGTGCCAGCAGCCAAGATCGGGTGGGACCCACTACAGAAGCTTTCTTT
TRBV7-8	TRBD2	TRBJ2-1	-	CASSLAGTGGTSGRGREQFF	TGTGCCAGCAGCTTAGCCGGGACAGGGGGGACTAGCGGGAGAGGAAGGGAGCAGTTCTTC
TRBV5-4	TRBD1	TRBJ2-3	-	CASSRDRIYTDTQYF	TGTGCCAGCAGCAGGGACAGAATTTACACAGATACGCAGTATTTT
TRBV6-1	TRBD1	TRBJ2-7	medium-sized	CASSEPGQGIHEQYF	TGTGCCAGCAGTGAACCGGGACAGGGGATCCACGAGCAGTACTTC
TRBV5-1	TRBD2	TRBJ2-3	-	CASSSGLADGTDTQYF	TGCGCCAGCAGCTCCGGACTAGCGGACGGCACAGATACGCAGTATTTT
TRBV2	TRBD2	TRBJ2-7	-	CASSERPSGRDGQYF	TGTGCCAGCAGTGAAAGGCCTAGCGGGAGGGATGGGCAGTACTTC
TRBV7-8	-	TRBJ2-1	-	CASSLMVFSYNEQFF	TGTGCCAGCAGCTTAATGGTATTTTCCTACAATGAGCAGTTCTTC
TRBV5-4	TRBD2	TRBJ2-1	-	CASSLLTSGYNEQFF	TGTGCCAGCAGCTTGTTGACTAGCGGATACAATGAGCAGTTCTTC
TRBV7-2	TRBD2	TRBJ2-1	-	CASSPTSGEYNEQFF	TGTGCCAGCAGCCCGACTAGCGGGGAATACAATGAGCAGTTCTTC
TRBV29-1	-	TRBJ2-7	-	CSVVGFSYEQYF	TGCAGCGTTGTTGGGTTTTCCTACGAGCAGTACTTC
TRBV5-4	-	TRBJ1-3	-	CASSTAEGLVGNTIYF	TGTGCCAGCAGCACCGCGGAGGGGCTCGTTGGAAACACCATATATTTT
TRBV29-1	TRBD2	TRBJ2-3	-	CSVASGVTDTQYF	TGCAGCGTTGCTAGCGGGGTCACAGATACGCAGTATTTT
TRBV28	-	TRBJ2-3	-	CASSFGIGRSLATDTQYF	TGTGCCAGCAGTTTTGGGATAGGACGGTCCCTAGCCACAGATACGCAGTATTTT
TRBV5-5	-	TRBJ2-1	-	CASSLLFAAILNNEQFF	TGTGCCAGCAGCTTGCTTTTTGCAGCGATTCTGAACAATGAGCAGTTCTTC
TRBV11-3	TRBD2	TRBJ2-3	-	CASSLDGTSGSVTDTQYF	TGTGCCAGCAGCTTAGATGGGACTAGCGGGAGTGTCACAGATACGCAGTATTTT
TRBV27	-	TRBJ2-3	once	CASGLWGGTDTQYF	TGTGCCAGCGGCCTCTGGGGGGGCACAGATACGCAGTATTTT
TRBV14	TRBD2	TRBJ2-1	-	CASSRSGTSSYNEQFF	TGTGCCAGCAGCCGGTCCGGGACTAGCTCCTACAATGAGCAGTTCTTC
TRBV6-6	TRBD2	TRBJ2-3	once	CASSYPAGTSMDTQYF	TGTGCCAGCAGTTATCCCGCCGGGACTAGCATGGATACGCAGTATTTT